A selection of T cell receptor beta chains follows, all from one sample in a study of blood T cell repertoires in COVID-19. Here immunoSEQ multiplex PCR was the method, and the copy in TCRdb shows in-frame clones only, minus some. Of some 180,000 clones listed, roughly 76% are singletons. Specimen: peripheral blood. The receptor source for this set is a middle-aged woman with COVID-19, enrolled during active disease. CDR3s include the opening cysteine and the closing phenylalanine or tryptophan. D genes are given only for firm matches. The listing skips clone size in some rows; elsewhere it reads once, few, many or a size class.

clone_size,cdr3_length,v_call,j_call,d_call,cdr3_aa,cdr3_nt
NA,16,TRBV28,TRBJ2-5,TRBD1,CASSFSAGTGQETQYF,TGTGCCAGCAGTTTTTCGGCCGGGACAGGGCAAGAGACCCAGTACTTC
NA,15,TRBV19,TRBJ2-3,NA,CASSIAQLSTDTQYF,TGTGCCAGTAGTATAGCACAGTTAAGCACAGATACGCAGTATTTT
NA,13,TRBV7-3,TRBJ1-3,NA,CASRDPTRDTIYF,TGTGCCAGCAGGGACCCTACGCGGGACACCATATATTTT
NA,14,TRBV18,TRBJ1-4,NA,CASSPTSTNEKLFF,TGTGCCAGCTCCCCCACTTCAACTAATGAAAAACTGTTTTTT
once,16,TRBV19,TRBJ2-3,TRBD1,CASRARTGASTDTQYF,TGTGCCAGTAGGGCTCGGACAGGGGCTAGCACAGATACGCAGTATTTT
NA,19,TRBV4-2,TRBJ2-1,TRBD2,CASSQDWTSGSSGVDEQFF,TGTGCCAGCAGCCAAGATTGGACTAGCGGGAGTTCCGGCGTCGATGAGCAGTTCTTC
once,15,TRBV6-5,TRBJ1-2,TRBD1,CASSYRGTGNYGYTF,TGTGCCAGCAGTTACCGCGGGACAGGTAACTATGGCTACACCTTC
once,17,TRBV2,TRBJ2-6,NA,CASLRDITSSGANVLTF,TGTGCCAGCCTTAGGGACATTACGAGCTCTGGGGCCAACGTCCTGACTTTC
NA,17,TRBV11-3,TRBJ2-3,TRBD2,CANTPKRGTRGTDTQYF,TGTGCCAACACACCAAAAAGGGGGACTAGGGGCACAGATACGCAGTATTTT
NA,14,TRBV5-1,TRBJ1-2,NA,CASSAGQKNYGYTF,TGCGCCAGCAGCGCCGGACAAAAAAACTATGGCTACACCTTC
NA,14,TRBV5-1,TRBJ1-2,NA,CASSFSDSSYGYTF,TGCGCCAGCAGCTTCTCAGACAGTTCCTATGGCTACACCTTC
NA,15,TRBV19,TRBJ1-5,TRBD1,CASHGGTGANQPQHF,TGTGCCAGCCATGGAGGGACAGGGGCAAATCAGCCCCAGCATTTT
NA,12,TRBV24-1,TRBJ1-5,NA,CATSDHNQPQHF,TGTGCCACCAGTGACCACAATCAGCCCCAGCATTTT
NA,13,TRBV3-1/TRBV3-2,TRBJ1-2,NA,CASSRTGFDGYTF,TGTGCCAGCAGCCGCACAGGGTTTGATGGCTACACCTTC
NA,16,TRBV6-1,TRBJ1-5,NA,CASSEATPWGNQPQHF,TGTGCCAGCAGTGAAGCGACACCTTGGGGCAATCAGCCCCAGCATTTT
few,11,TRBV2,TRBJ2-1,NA,CASSAPNEQFF,TGTGCCAGCAGTGCTCCGAATGAGCAGTTCTTC
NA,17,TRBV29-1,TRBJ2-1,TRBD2,CSVDGTSGRYKDNEQFF,TGCAGCGTTGATGGGACTAGCGGGAGGTATAAGGACAATGAGCAGTTCTTC
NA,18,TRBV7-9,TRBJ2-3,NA,CASSLLGPLTSRTDTQYF,TGTGCCAGCAGCTTACTCGGTCCACTTACTAGCCGCACAGATACGCAGTATTTT
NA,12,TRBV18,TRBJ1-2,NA,CASSPENYGYTF,TGTGCCAGCTCACCGGAGAACTATGGCTACACCTTC
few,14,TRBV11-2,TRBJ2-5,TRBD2,CASSLGLAAKTQYF,TGTGCCAGCAGCCTGGGACTAGCGGCGAAGACCCAGTACTTC
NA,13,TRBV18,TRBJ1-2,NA,CASSPIDSYGYTF,TGTGCCAGCTCACCAATTGACAGCTATGGCTACACCTTC
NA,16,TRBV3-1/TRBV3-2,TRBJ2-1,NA,CASSQGRGGLNNEQFF,TGTGCCAGCAGCCAAGGGAGGGGGGGCCTAAACAATGAGCAGTTCTTC
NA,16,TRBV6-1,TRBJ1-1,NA,CASSEDLQGVWTEAFF,TGTGCCAGCAGTGAAGATCTACAGGGTGTGTGGACTGAAGCTTTCTTT
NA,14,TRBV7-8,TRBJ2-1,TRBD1,CASSGVQGYNEQFF,TGTGCCAGCAGCGGCGTACAGGGGTACAATGAGCAGTTCTTC
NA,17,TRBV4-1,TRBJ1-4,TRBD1,CASSQDRTGETNEKLFF,TGCGCCAGCAGCCAAGACCGAACAGGGGAAACTAATGAAAAACTGTTTTTT
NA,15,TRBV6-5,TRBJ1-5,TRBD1,CATKPGQGTNQPQHF,TGTGCCACCAAACCGGGACAGGGGACTAATCAGCCCCAGCATTTT
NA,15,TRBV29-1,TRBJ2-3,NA,CSVEMRRFGTDTQYF,TGCAGCGTTGAAATGAGGCGGTTTGGCACAGATACGCAGTATTTT
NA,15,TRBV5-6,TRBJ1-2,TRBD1,CASSLSFGTGNGYTF,TGTGCCAGCAGCCTATCCTTTGGGACAGGGAATGGCTACACCTTC
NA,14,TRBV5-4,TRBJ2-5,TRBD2,CASSLRTSGGYQYF,TGTGCCAGCAGCTTACGGACTAGCGGGGGATACCAGTACTTC
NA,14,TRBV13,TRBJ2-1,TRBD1,CASSPTDRGKLQFF,TGTGCCAGCAGCCCCACGGACAGGGGAAAATTGCAGTTCTTC
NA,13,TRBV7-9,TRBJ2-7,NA,CASSLLQDYEQYF,TGTGCCAGCAGCTTATTGCAGGATTACGAGCAGTACTTC
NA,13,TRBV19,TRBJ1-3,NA,CASSTSRGNTIYF,TGTGCCAGTAGTACAAGTCGGGGAAACACCATATATTTT
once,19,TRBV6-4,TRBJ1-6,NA,CASSDSKSPGDTYNSPLHF,TGTGCCAGCAGTGACTCGAAATCTCCAGGGGATACGTATAATTCACCCCTCCACTTT
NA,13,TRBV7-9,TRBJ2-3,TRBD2,CASRGGSTDTQYF,TGTGCCAGCCGCGGGGGTAGCACAGATACGCAGTATTTT
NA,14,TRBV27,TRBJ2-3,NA,CASSLQTSTDTQYF,TGTGCCAGCAGTTTACAGACATCCACAGATACGCAGTATTTT
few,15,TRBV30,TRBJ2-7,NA,CAWRLTGTPLLEQYF,TGTGCCTGGAGACTCACCGGGACACCCCTTTTGGAGCAGTACTTC
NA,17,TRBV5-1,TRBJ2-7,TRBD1,CASSSSGTGGSSYEQYF,TGCGCCAGCAGCTCTTCCGGGACAGGGGGCAGTTCCTACGAGCAGTACTTC
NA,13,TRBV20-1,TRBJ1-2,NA,CSASGVVNYGYTF,TGCAGTGCTAGTGGAGTGGTTAACTATGGCTACACCTTC
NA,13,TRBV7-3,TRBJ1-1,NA,CASSPDGATEAFF,TGTGCCAGCAGCCCCGATGGGGCCACTGAAGCTTTCTTT
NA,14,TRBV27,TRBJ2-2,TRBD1,CASSTDRGTGELFF,TGTGCCAGCAGTACTGACAGGGGCACCGGGGAGCTGTTTTTT
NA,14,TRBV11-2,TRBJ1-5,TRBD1,CASSFGTGDQPQHF,TGTGCCAGCAGCTTCGGGACAGGCGATCAGCCCCAGCATTTT
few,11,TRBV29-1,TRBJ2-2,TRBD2,CSALAAGELFF,TGCAGCGCACTAGCGGCCGGGGAGCTGTTTTTT
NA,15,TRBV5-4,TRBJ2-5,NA,CASSLDSNRQETQYF,TGTGCCAGCAGCCTCGATAGTAATCGACAAGAGACCCAGTACTTC
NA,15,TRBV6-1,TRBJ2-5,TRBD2,CASSEAVGLAETQYF,TGTGCCAGCAGTGAAGCAGTGGGACTAGCGGAGACCCAGTACTTC
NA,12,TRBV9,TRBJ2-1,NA,CASSVSDNEQFF,TGTGCCAGCAGCGTATCGGACAATGAGCAGTTCTTC
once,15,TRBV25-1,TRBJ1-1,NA,CASSGTGTRNTEAFF,TGTGCCAGCAGTGGAACCGGGACACGCAACACTGAAGCTTTCTTT
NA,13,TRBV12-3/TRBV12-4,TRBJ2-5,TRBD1,CASSLRGRETQYF,TGTGCCAGCAGTTTGAGGGGGCGAGAGACCCAGTACTTC
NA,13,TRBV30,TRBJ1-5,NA,CAWSGGVKQPQHF,TGTGCCTGGAGTGGGGGGGTGAAACAGCCCCAGCATTTT
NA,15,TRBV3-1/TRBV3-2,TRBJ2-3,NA,CASSPTGTSTDTQYF,TGTGCCAGCAGCCCAACCGGGACTAGCACAGATACGCAGTATTTT
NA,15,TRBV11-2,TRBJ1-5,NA,CASSLGQIGNQPQHF,TGTGCCAGCAGCTTAGGGCAGATCGGCAATCAGCCCCAGCATTTT
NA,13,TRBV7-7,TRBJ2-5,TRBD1,CASSSGQPGAQYF,TGTGCTAGCAGCTCGGGACAGCCCGGGGCCCAGTACTTC
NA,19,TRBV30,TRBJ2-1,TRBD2,CAWSGSLAGGQSSYNEQFF,TGTGCCTGGAGTGGGTCGTTAGCGGGGGGGCAGAGCTCCTACAATGAGCAGTTCTTC
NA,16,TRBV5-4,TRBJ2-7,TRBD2,CASSPRLASSSYEQYF,TGTGCCAGCAGCCCCAGACTAGCGTCGAGCTCCTACGAGCAGTACTTC